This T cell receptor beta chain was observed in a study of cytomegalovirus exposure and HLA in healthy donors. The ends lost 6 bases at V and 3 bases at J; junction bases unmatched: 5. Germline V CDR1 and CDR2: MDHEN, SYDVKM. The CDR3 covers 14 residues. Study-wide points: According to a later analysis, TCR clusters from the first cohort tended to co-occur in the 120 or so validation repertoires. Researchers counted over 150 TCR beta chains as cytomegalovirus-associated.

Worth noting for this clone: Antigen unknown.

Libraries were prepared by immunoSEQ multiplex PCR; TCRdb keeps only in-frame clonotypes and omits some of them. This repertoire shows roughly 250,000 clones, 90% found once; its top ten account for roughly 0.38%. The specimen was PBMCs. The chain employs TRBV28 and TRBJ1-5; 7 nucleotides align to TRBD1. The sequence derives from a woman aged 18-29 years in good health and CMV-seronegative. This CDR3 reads CASRPGGNNQPQHF. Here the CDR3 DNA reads TGTGCCAGCAGGCCAGGGGGGAACAATCAGCCCCAGCATTTT.